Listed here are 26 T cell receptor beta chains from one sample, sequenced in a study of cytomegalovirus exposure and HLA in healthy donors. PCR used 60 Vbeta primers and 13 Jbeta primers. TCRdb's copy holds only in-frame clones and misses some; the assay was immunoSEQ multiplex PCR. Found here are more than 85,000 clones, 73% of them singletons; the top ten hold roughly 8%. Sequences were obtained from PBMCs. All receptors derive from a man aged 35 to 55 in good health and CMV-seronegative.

As DNA, the CDR3 is TGTGCCAGCAGCGAGGGTTGGCCCTCCGGGACCCAGTACTTC. Its translation: CASSEGWPSGTQYF. V is TRBV7-8 and J is TRBJ2-5; weak D call: TRBD2 (5 bases). The germline V gene encodes CDR1 SGHVS and CDR2 FQNEAQ. The CDR3 spans 14 residues. V lost 5 bases and J lost 7, with 17 bases in between.

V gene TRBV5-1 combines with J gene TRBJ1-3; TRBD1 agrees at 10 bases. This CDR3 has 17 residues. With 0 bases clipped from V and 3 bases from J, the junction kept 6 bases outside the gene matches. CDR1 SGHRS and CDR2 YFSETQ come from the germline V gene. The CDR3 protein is CASSLGTTGGGGNTIYF. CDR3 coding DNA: TGCGCCAGCAGCTTGGGGACGACAGGGGGCGGTGGAAACACCATATATTTT.

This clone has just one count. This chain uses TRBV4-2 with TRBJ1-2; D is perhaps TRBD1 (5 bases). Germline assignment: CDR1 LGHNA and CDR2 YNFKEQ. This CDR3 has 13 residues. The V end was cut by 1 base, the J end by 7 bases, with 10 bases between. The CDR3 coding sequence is TGTGCCAGCAGCCAAGGCAGGGCAAGTGGCTACACCTTC. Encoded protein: CASSQGRASGYTF.

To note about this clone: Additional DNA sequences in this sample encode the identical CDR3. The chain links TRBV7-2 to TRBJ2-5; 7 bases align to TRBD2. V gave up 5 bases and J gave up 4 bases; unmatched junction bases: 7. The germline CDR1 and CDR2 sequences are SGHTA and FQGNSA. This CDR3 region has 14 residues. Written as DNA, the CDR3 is TGTGCCAGCAGCCGGGGGTCGGGGGGAGAGACCCAGTACTTC. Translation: CASSRGSGGETQYF.

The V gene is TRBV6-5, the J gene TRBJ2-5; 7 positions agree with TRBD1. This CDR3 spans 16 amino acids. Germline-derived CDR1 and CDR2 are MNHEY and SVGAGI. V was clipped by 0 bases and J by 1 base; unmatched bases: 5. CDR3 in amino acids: CASSYSTGAGQETQYF. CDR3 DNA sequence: TGTGCCAGCAGTTACTCCACAGGGGCTGGCCAAGAGACCCAGTACTTC.

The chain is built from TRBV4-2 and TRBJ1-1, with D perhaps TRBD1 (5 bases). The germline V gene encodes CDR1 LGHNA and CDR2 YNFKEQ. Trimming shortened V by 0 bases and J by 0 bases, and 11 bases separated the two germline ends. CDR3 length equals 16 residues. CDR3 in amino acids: CASSQERGTMNTEAFF. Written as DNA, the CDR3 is TGTGCCAGCAGCCAAGAAAGGGGAACCATGAACACTGAAGCTTTCTTT.

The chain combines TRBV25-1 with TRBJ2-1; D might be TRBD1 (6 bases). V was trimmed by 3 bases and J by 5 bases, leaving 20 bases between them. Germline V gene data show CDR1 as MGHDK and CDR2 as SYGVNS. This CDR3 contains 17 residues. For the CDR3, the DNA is TGTGCCAGCAGTGACCCGTTACAGAGTGGGGGCCACAATGAGCAGTTCTTC. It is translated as CASSDPLQSGGHNEQFF.

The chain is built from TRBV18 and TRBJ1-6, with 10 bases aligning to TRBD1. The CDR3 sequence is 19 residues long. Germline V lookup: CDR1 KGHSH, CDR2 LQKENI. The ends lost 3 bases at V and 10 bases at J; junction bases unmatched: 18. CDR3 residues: CASSPKYTSGQGLHSPLHF. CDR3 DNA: TGTGCCAGCTCACCGAAATATACTTCGGGACAGGGGCTCCACTCACCCCTCCACTTT. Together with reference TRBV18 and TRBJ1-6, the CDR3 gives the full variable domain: NAGVMQNPRHLVRRRGQEARLRCSPMKGHSHVYWYRQLPEEGLKFMVYLQKENIIDESGMPKERFSAEFPKEGPSILRIQQVVRGDSAAYFCASSPKYTSGQGLHSPLHFGNGTRLTVT.

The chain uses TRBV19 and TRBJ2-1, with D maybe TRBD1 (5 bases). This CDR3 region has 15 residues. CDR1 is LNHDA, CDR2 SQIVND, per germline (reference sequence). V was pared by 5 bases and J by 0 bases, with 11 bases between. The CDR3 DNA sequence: TGTGCCAGTAGTGCGACAGTAAGCTCCTACAATGAGCAGTTCTTC. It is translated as CASSATVSSYNEQFF. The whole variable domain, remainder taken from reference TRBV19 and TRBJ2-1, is DGGITQSPKYLFRKEGQNVTLSCEQNLNHDAMYWYRQDPGQGLRLIYYSQIVNDFQKGDIAEGYSVSREKKESFPLTVTSAQKNPTAFYLCASSATVSSYNEQFFGPGTRLTVL.

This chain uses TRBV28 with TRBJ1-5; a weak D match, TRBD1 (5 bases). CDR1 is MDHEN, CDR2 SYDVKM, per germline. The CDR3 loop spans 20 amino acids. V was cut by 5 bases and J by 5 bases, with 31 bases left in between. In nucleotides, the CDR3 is TGTGCCAGCAGTCTCTACTGGTGGGCTCGTGTTGCAGGGCGGTATCAGCCCCAGCATTTT. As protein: CASSLYWWARVAGRYQPQHF.

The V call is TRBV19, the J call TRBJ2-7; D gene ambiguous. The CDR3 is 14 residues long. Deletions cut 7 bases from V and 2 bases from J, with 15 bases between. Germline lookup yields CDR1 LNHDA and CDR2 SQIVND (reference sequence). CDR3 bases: TGTGCCAGTACCCCCCCTGGCAAAGCCTACGAGCAGTACTTC. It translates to CASTPPGKAYEQYF.

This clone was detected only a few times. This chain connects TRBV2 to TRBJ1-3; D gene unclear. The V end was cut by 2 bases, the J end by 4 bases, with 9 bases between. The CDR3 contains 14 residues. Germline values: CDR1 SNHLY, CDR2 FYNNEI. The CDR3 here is CASSEPARGNTIYF. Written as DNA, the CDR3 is TGTGCCAGCAGTGAACCTGCCAGGGGAAACACCATATATTTT.

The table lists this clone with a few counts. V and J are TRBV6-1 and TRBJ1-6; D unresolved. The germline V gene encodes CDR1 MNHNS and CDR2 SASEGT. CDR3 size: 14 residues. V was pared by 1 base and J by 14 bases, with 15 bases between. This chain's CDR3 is CASSEGGGRPTLHF. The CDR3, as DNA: TGTGCCAGCAGTGAAGGAGGTGGCCGGCCGACCCTCCACTTT.

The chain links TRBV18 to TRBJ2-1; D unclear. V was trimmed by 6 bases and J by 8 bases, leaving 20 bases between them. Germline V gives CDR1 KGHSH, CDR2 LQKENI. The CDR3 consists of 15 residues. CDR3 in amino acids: CASSPGVSAADEQFF. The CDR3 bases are TGTGCCAGCTCGCCAGGTGTCAGCGCAGCAGATGAGCAGTTCTTC.

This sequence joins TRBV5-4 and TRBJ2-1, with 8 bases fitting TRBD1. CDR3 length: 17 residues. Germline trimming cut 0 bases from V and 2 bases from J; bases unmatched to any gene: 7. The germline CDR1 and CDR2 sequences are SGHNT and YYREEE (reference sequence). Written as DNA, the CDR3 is TGTGCCAGCAGCTTGGGCGTCAGGGGGCTAGCCTACAATGAGCAGTTCTTC. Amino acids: CASSLGVRGLAYNEQFF.

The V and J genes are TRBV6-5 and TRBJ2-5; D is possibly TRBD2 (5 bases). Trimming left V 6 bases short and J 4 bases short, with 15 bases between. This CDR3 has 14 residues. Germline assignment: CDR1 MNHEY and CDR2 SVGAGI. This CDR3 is CASSPPGDLETQYF. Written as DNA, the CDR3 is TGTGCCAGCAGCCCACCCGGGGATCTAGAGACCCAGTACTTC.

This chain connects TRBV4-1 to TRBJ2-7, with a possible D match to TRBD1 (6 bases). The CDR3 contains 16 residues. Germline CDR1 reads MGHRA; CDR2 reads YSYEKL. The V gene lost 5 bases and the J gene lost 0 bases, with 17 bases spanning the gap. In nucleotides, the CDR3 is TGCGCCAGCAGCGTTGGACAGACCATTAGCTCCTACGAGCAGTACTTC. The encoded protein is CASSVGQTISSYEQYF.

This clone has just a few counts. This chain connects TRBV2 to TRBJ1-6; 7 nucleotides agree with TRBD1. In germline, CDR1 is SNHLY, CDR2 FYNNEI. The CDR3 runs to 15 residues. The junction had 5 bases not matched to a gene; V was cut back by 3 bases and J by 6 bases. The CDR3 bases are TGTGCCAGCAGTGACTGGGACAGAATTAATTCACCCCTCCACTTT. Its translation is CASSDWDRINSPLHF.

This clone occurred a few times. This CDR3 is CASSEVGGTDTQYF. The CDR3 DNA follows: TGTGCCAGCAGTGAAGTAGGGGGCACAGATACGCAGTATTTT. The chain links TRBV6-4 to TRBJ2-3, with D possibly matching TRBD1 (5 bases). The CDR3 consists of 14 residues. Germline CDR1 and CDR2: MRHNA and SNTAGT. Trimming removed 3 bases at V and 1 base at J, with 8 bases between.

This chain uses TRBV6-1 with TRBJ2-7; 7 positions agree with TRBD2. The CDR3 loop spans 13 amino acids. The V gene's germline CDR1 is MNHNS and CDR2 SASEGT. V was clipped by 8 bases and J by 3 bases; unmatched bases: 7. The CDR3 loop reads CASEAGDYYEQYF. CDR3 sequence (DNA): TGTGCCAGCGAGGCGGGGGATTACTACGAGCAGTACTTC.

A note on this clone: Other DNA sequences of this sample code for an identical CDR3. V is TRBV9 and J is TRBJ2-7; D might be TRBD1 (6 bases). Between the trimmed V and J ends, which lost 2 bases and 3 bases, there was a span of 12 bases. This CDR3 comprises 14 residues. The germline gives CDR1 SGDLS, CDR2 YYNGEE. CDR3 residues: CASSVSTGSYEQYF. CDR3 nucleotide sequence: TGTGCCAGCAGCGTGTCAACAGGGAGCTACGAGCAGTACTTC.

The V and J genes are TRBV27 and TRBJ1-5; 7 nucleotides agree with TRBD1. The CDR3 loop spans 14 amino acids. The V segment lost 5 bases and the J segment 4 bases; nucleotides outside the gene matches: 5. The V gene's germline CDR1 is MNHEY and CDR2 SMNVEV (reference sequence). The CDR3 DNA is TGTGCCAGCAGTGAGGGGGCAGCAAATCAGCCCCAGCATTTT. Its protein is CASSEGAANQPQHF.

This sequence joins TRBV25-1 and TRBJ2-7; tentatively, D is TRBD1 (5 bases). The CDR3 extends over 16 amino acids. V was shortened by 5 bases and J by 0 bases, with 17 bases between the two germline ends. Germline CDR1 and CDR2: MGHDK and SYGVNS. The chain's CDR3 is CASSTDSTASSYEQYF. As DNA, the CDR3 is TGTGCCAGCAGTACCGACTCGACAGCGAGCTCCTACGAGCAGTACTTC.

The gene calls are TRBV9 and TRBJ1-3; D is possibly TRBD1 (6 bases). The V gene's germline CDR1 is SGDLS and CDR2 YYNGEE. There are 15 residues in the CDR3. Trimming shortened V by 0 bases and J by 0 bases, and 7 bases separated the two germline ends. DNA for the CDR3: TGTGCCAGCAGCGTAGGAGGGGGCTCTGGAAACACCATATATTTT. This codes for CASSVGGGSGNTIYF. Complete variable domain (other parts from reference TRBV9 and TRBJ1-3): DSGVTQTPKHLITATGQRVTLRCSPRSGDLSVYWYQQSLDQGLQFLIQYYNGEERAKGNILERFSAQQFPDLHSELNLSSLELGDSALYFCASSVGGGSGNTIYFGEGSWLTVV.

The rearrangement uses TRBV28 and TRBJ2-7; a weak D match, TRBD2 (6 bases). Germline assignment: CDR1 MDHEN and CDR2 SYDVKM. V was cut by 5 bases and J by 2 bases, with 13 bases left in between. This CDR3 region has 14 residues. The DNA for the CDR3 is TGTGCCAGCAGTCCGCGGGGTCCTACCTACGAGCAGTACTTC. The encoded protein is CASSPRGPTYEQYF.

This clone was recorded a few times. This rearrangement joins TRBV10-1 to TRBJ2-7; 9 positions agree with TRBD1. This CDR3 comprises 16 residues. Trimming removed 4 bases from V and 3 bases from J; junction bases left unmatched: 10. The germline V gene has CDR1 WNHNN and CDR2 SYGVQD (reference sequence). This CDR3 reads CASSGTGQGIFYEQYF. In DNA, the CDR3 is TGCGCCAGCAGTGGCACAGGACAGGGGATATTCTACGAGCAGTACTTC.